This T cell receptor (beta chain) emerged from a study of shared clonotypes between healthy human individuals. Overall study results and limits: Among donors, sharing of clonotypes was expected to be affected by sequencing depth. The rarefaction results pointed to incomplete sorted-subset sequencing despite large depth. Several donors held about 4.6% of naive CD4 clonotypes in common.

V lost 8 bases, J lost 4 bases, and 8 bases stayed unmatched. The CDR3 covers 13 residues. Germline V lookup: CDR1 WSHSY, CDR2 SAAADI. This clone appeared once. The antigen is unknown. Method: immunoSEQ multiplex PCR; TCRdb's copy keeps in-frame clones and lacks some. The sample lists some 2 million clones, 85% to 95% seen once, with more than 0.1% in the top ten. The chain combines TRBV10-2 with TRBJ2-7; 7 bases agree with TRBD1. This TCR was recovered from a man younger than 35 in good health. The sample was naive CD4+ T cells sorted from blood. Subset indicated: CD45RA+ positively selected. The CDR3 region is CASLGQRDYEQYF. The CDR3 DNA sequence: TGCGCCAGCCTGGGACAGAGAGATTACGAGCAGTACTTC.